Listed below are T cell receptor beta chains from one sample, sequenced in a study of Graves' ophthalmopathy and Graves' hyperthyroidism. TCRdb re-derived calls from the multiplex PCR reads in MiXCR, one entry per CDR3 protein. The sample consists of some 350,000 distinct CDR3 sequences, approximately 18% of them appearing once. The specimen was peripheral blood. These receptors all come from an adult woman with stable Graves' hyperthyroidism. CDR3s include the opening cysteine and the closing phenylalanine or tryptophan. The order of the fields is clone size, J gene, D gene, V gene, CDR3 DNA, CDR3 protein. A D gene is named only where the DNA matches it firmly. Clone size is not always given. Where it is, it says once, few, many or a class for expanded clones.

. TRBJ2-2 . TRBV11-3 TGTGCCAGCAGCTTCATGACGGCGGGGGAGCTGTTTTTT CASSFMTAGELFF
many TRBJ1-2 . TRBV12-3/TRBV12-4 TGTGCCAGCAGTTCCGGAGATGATGGCTACACCTTC CASSSGDDGYTF
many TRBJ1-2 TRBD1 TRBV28 TGTGCCAGCTCACCGGGACAGGACTACTATGGCTACACCTTC CASSPGQDYYGYTF
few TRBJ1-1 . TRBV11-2 TGTGCCAGCAGCTTCGGACCCGGTGGCCGGGTGAAAGGGAACACTGAAGCTTTCTTT CASSFGPGGRVKGNTEAFF
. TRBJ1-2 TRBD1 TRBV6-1 TGTGCCACCACTACAGGGGGCGACTATGGCTACACCTTC CATTTGGDYGYTF
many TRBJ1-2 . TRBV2 TGTGCCAGCAGCGCTACGGAGGCCCTATATGGCTACACCTTC CASSATEALYGYTF
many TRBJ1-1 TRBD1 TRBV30 TGTGCCTGGGGGGGACAGGGAGGCACTGAAGCTTTCTTT CAWGGQGGTEAFF
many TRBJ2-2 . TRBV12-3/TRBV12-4 TGTGCCAGCAGCAGCGTAGTGGCCGGGGAGCTGTTTTTT CASSSVVAGELFF
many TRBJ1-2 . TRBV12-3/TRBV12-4 TGTGCCAGCAGTGTCAGGGGCGACTATGGCTACACCTTC CASSVRGDYGYTF
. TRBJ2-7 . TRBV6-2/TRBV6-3 TGTGCCAGCAGTTACTCTTCGCGAAGGGCCCCGAGCTCCTACGAGCAGTACTTC CASSYSSRRAPSSYEQYF
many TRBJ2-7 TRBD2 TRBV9 TGTGCCAGCAGCGTCGGTAGCGGGAGCTCCTACGAGCAGTACTTC CASSVGSGSSYEQYF
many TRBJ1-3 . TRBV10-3 TGTGCCATCAGTGATGACATCCTCTCTGGAAACACCATATATTTT CAISDDILSGNTIYF
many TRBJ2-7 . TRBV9 TGTGCCAGCAGCGTGGGAGCAGGGGGGTCCTACGAGCAGTACTTC CASSVGAGGSYEQYF
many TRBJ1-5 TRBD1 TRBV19 TGTGCCACCACGACCGGGACAGGGGGATCCAGGCGCCCCCAGCATTTT CATTTGTGGSRRPQHF
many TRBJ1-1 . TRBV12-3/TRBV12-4 TGTGCCAGCAGATACACCCTGGGCACTGAAGCTTTCTTT CASRYTLGTEAFF
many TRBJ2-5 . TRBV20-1 TGCAGTACCGTAGAAGAGACCCAGTACTTC CSTVEETQYF
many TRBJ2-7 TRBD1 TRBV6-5 TGTGCCAGCAGATCTCCGGGACAGGGGTACGGCGAGCAGTACTTC CASRSPGQGYGEQYF
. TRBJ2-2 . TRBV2 TGTGCCAGCAGTGGAGTGACCGGGGAGCTGTTTTTT CASSGVTGELFF
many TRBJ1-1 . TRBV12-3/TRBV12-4 TGTGCCAGCAGTAGGTTCACTGAAGCTTTCTTT CASSRFTEAFF
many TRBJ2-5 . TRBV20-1 TGCAGTGCTAGGACTTCGGAGACCCAGTACTTC CSARTSETQYF
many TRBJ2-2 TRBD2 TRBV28 TGTGCCACCGAAGAGCCATCCGGGACTAGCGGGAGAAGGACCGGGGAGCTGTTTTTT CATEEPSGTSGRRTGELFF
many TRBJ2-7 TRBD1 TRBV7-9 TGTGCCAGCTTACCTACGACAGGGTCCTACGAGCAGTACTTC CASLPTTGSYEQYF
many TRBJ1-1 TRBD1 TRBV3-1 TGTGCCAGCAGCCAACCAATGGACAGGGGGAACACTGAAGCTTTCTTT CASSQPMDRGNTEAFF
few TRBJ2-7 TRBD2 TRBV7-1 TGTGCCAGCAGCTCGAAATCTCTAGCGGGAGAACTGTTCAGATCCTACGAGCAGTACTTC CASSSKSLAGELFRSYEQYF
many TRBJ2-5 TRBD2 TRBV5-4 TGTGCCAGCAGCACCCCTAGCGGGAGGACAGAAGAGACCCAGTACTTC CASSTPSGRTEETQYF
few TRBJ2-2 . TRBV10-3 TGTGCCATCAGGACAGAGTTGAACACCGGGGAGCTGTTTTTT CAIRTELNTGELFF
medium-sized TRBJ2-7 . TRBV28 TGTGCCAGCAGTAGGGACATCTCCTACGAGCAGTACTTC CASSRDISYEQYF
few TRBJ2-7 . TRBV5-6 TGTGCCAGCACGTCCGTGGGGGCGTCTGAGCAGTACTTC CASTSVGASEQYF
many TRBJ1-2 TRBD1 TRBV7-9 TGTGCCAGCAGCTCAACGGACAGGCCGAGCGGCTACACCTTC CASSSTDRPSGYTF
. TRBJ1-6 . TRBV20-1 TGCAGTGCTGCCTCCGGGCCCTTTAAAAAGGTTTATAATTCACCCCTCCACTTT CSAASGPFKKVYNSPLHF
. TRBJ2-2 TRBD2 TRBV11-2 TGTGCCAGCAGCTTAGTTCTGGGGGCTAGCGGGACCGGGGAGCTGTTTTTT CASSLVLGASGTGELFF
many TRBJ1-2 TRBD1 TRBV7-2 TGTGCCAGCAGCTTCAAGGACAGGGGGCTGAGTGATGGCTACACCTTC CASSFKDRGLSDGYTF
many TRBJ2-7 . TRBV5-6 TGTGCCAGCAGCTTGGAGGGACAAAACTACGAGCAGTACTTC CASSLEGQNYEQYF
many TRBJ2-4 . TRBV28 TGTGCCAGCAGTGCCCAGGGTTATCTAGCCAAAAACATTCAGTACTTC CASSAQGYLAKNIQYF
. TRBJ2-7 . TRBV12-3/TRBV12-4 TGTGCCAGCAGTTTAACTGAGGGGCAGTACTTC CASSLTEGQYF
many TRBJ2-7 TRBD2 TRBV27 TGTGCCAGCAGTGAACGTTATTCCCCGGGACTAGCGGGGTACGAGCAGTACTTC CASSERYSPGLAGYEQYF
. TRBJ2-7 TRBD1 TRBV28 TGTGCCAGCAGTGCGACAGGGACGGGCTACGAGCAGTACTTC CASSATGTGYEQYF
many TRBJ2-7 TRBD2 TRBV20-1 TGCAGTGCTGGACTAGCGGGAGAAGGGGAGCAGTACTTC CSAGLAGEGEQYF
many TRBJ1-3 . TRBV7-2 TGTGCCAGCAGCTGGGGCTCTGGAAGCACCATATATTTT CASSWGSGSTIYF
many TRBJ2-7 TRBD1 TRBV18 TGTGCCAGCTCACCTTCCGGGACAGGGTTCGAGCAGTACTTC CASSPSGTGFEQYF
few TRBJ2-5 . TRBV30 TGTGCCTGGAGTGTACTAGGTCGAGAGACCCAGTACTTC CAWSVLGRETQYF
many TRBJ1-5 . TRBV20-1 TGCAGTGCTAGAGAGACAGACAATCAGCCCCAGCATTTT CSARETDNQPQHF
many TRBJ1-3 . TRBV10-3 TGTGCCATCAGTGAGAAGACAGTATACTCTGGAAACACCATATATTTT CAISEKTVYSGNTIYF
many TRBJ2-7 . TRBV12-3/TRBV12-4 TGTGCCAGCAGTTCAGGGAACGTCTACGAGCAGTACTTC CASSSGNVYEQYF
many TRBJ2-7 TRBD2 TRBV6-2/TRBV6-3 TGTGCCAGCAGGACTAGCGGGCCCTACGAGCAGTACTTC CASRTSGPYEQYF
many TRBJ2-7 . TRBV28 TGTGCCAGCAGTCCCGGGGTTGAGCAGTACTTC CASSPGVEQYF
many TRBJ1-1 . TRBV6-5 TGTGCCAGCAGTTACTCTCGGGGGTCCACTGAAGCTTTCTTT CASSYSRGSTEAFF
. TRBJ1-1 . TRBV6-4 TGTGCCCGAGGTTACAACACTGAAGCTTTCTTT CARGYNTEAFF
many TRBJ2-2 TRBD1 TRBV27 TGTGCCAGCAGTTTCGGCCAGGGACAGGACCCGACCGGGGAGCTGTTTTTT CASSFGQGQDPTGELFF
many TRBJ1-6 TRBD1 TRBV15 TGTGCCACCAGCAAGGACAGGTGGAATTCACCCCTCCACTTT CATSKDRWNSPLHF
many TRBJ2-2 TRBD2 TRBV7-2 TGTGCCAGCAGCTGGTTAGCGGGAGGGGCCACCGGGGAGCTGTTTTTT CASSWLAGGATGELFF
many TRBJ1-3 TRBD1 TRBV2 TGTGCCAGCAGTGAAGGGGGACAGAGCTCTGGAAACACCATATATTTT CASSEGGQSSGNTIYF
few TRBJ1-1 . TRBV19 TGTGCCAGTAGATGGGGGTCAGCTATGAACACTGAAGCTTTCTTT CASRWGSAMNTEAFF
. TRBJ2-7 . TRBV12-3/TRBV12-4 TGTGCCAGCAGGAAGACTAGTTATGAGCAGTACTTC CASRKTSYEQYF
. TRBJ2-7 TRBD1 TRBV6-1 TGTGCCAGCAGTGAAGCGGGACAGTTCTACGAGCAGTACTTC CASSEAGQFYEQYF
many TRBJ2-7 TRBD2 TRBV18 TGTGCCAGCTCATCTTGGACTAGCGGGACCTCCTACGAGCAGTACTTC CASSSWTSGTSYEQYF
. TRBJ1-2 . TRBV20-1 TGCAGTGCCGGAGGGGGGCTCAGCTATGGCTACACCTTC CSAGGGLSYGYTF